This T cell receptor beta chain was observed in a study of beta chain features in type 1 diabetes. General study results and limits: People with Type 1 diabetes carried modestly yet significantly shorter TCRB CDR3s in all four CD4+ subsets. Diminished insertions and augmented deletions at VDJ junctions characterized type 1 diabetes patients. With patients and controls alike, PCR might favor shorter templates to an equal degree.

From germline, CDR1 is SGHTA and CDR2 FQGNSA. The CDR3 has 15 residues. V lost 6 bases and J 2 bases, leaving 16 bases between the germline ends. Concerning this clone: Its matching antigen is unknown.

Isolated RNA was reverse transcribed in full, so expressed TCRB transcripts were sequenced. The method was immunoSEQ multiplex PCR; TCRdb's version includes in-frame clones alone and lacks a portion of them. The sample yields over 150,000 clones, about 8% seen once. The chain links TRBV7-2 to TRBJ1-1, with D perhaps matching TRBD1 (6 bases). The sample taken for sequencing was central memory CD4+ T cells from blood. This receptor was taken from a woman between 40 and 55 years old with type 1 diabetes. CDR3 DNA sequence: TGTGCCAGCAGGCCTCCCCGGACAGCAAACACTGAAGCTTTCTTT. Its translation: CASRPPRTANTEAFF. Looking up the rest from reference TRBV7-2 and TRBJ1-1 gives the full variable domain: GAGVSQSPSNKVTEKGKDVELRCDPISGHTALYWYRQSLGQGLEFLIYFQGNSAPDKSGLPSDRFSAERTGGSVSTLTIQRTQQEDSAVYLCASRPPRTANTEAFFGQGTRLTVV.